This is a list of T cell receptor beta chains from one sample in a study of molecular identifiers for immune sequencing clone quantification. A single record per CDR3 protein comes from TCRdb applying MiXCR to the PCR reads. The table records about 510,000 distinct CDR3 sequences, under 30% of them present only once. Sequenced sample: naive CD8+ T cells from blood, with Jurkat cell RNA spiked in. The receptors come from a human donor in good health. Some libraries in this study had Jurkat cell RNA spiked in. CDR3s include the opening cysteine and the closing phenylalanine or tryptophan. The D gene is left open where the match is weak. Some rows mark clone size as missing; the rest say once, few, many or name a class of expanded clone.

cdr3_nt: TGTGCCAGCAGACAAGATATGAACACCGGGGAGCTGTTTTTT
cdr3_aa: CASRQDMNTGELFF
clone_size: many
d_call: -
v_call: TRBV12-3/TRBV12-4
j_call: TRBJ2-2

cdr3_nt: TGTGCCAGTCAGTCAGGGAACACTGAAGCTTTCTTT
cdr3_aa: CASQSGNTEAFF
clone_size: many
d_call: -
v_call: TRBV19
j_call: TRBJ1-1

cdr3_nt: TGCAGTGCTAGCCCGACTAGCGGGAGCTGGTTCTTCACAGATACGCAGTATTTT
cdr3_aa: CSASPTSGSWFFTDTQYF
clone_size: -
d_call: TRBD2
v_call: TRBV20-1
j_call: TRBJ2-3

cdr3_nt: TGCAGTGCTAGATGGCCCGCTGGGAATGAGCAGTTCTTC
cdr3_aa: CSARWPAGNEQFF
clone_size: -
d_call: -
v_call: TRBV20-1
j_call: TRBJ2-1

cdr3_nt: TGTGCCAGCAGCCAGAACTGTGGGTTAGGCGGGAGGGCGGACACCGGGGAGCTGTTTTTT
cdr3_aa: CASSQNCGLGGRADTGELFF
clone_size: -
d_call: -
v_call: TRBV3-2
j_call: TRBJ2-2

cdr3_nt: TGTGCCAGCAGTGACGAAGAGACCCAGTACTTC
cdr3_aa: CASSDEETQYF
clone_size: many
d_call: -
v_call: TRBV25-1
j_call: TRBJ2-5

cdr3_nt: TGTGCCATCACCGATTCCATAAACACTGAAGCTTTCTTT
cdr3_aa: CAITDSINTEAFF
clone_size: -
d_call: -
v_call: TRBV2
j_call: TRBJ1-1

cdr3_nt: TGTGCCAGCAGCTTTTTGGAGGGGGGCACAGATACGCAGTATTTT
cdr3_aa: CASSFLEGGTDTQYF
clone_size: -
d_call: -
v_call: TRBV11-2
j_call: TRBJ2-3

cdr3_nt: TGCGCCAGCAGCGTAGGAGGGACAGGGGTCCACGAGCAGTACTTC
cdr3_aa: CASSVGGTGVHEQYF
clone_size: -
d_call: TRBD1
v_call: TRBV9
j_call: TRBJ2-7

cdr3_nt: TGTGCCAGCAGCCCAGGGGGGAACGAGCAGTACTTC
cdr3_aa: CASSPGGNEQYF
clone_size: many
d_call: -
v_call: TRBV7-9
j_call: TRBJ2-7

cdr3_nt: TGTGCCAGCAGCTTCGGGGGGGCCAGGGGGGCAGATACGCAGTATTTT
cdr3_aa: CASSFGGARGADTQYF
clone_size: -
d_call: -
v_call: TRBV13
j_call: TRBJ2-3

cdr3_nt: TGTGCCAGCAGCACACAACCAACTAATGAAAAACTGTTTTTT
cdr3_aa: CASSTQPTNEKLFF
clone_size: few
d_call: -
v_call: TRBV7-9
j_call: TRBJ1-4

cdr3_nt: TGTGCCAGCAGTTACACGACAGTGAGGAGCACAGATACGCAGTATTTT
cdr3_aa: CASSYTTVRSTDTQYF
clone_size: many
d_call: -
v_call: TRBV6-6
j_call: TRBJ2-3

cdr3_nt: TGTGCCAGCAGCTTAATTAGTTGGGGGGCCAATGAGCAGTTCTTC
cdr3_aa: CASSLISWGANEQFF
clone_size: few
d_call: -
v_call: TRBV11-2
j_call: TRBJ2-1

cdr3_nt: TGCAGCGTTGAAGGGGTAGCGGGACTTTACGATGAGCAGTTCTTC
cdr3_aa: CSVEGVAGLYDEQFF
clone_size: -
d_call: TRBD2
v_call: TRBV29-1
j_call: TRBJ2-1

cdr3_nt: TGCAGCGTTGGTTTGGGGACTGAAGCTTTCTTT
cdr3_aa: CSVGLGTEAFF
clone_size: -
d_call: -
v_call: TRBV29-1
j_call: TRBJ1-1

cdr3_nt: TGTGCCAGCAGCGCAGAACAGGGAAACACTGAAGCTTTCTTT
cdr3_aa: CASSAEQGNTEAFF
clone_size: -
d_call: -
v_call: TRBV9
j_call: TRBJ1-1

cdr3_nt: TGCAGTGCTAGAAGTTGGTCCTACGGGCAGTACTTC
cdr3_aa: CSARSWSYGQYF
clone_size: -
d_call: -
v_call: TRBV20-1
j_call: TRBJ2-7

cdr3_nt: TGTGCCAGCCAGAGACCAGCGGGAGGCCTCACAGATACGCAGTATTTT
cdr3_aa: CASQRPAGGLTDTQYF
clone_size: -
d_call: TRBD2
v_call: TRBV6-1
j_call: TRBJ2-3

cdr3_nt: TGTGCCAGCAGACCCACAGGGAGCGGGCGAAGCTCCTACGAGCAGTACTTC
cdr3_aa: CASRPTGSGRSSYEQYF
clone_size: -
d_call: -
v_call: TRBV7-9
j_call: TRBJ2-7

cdr3_nt: TGTGCTAGTGGTCACAGAGCAGGGATAGCTAACTATGGCTACACCTTC
cdr3_aa: CASGHRAGIANYGYTF
clone_size: -
d_call: -
v_call: TRBV12-5
j_call: TRBJ1-2

cdr3_nt: TGTGCCAGCAGTTCTTTTCCACCAGGGGCAAATCAGCCCCAGCATTTT
cdr3_aa: CASSSFPPGANQPQHF
clone_size: once
d_call: -
v_call: TRBV7-8
j_call: TRBJ1-5

cdr3_nt: TGTGCCAGCAGTGATCGACTAGCGGGGGATGCCGACGCGCAGTACTTC
cdr3_aa: CASSDRLAGDADAQYF
clone_size: -
d_call: TRBD2
v_call: TRBV27
j_call: TRBJ2-7

cdr3_nt: TGTGCCAGCAGCTTAGAAGGTGCGGGTCTCGGGTCCTACGAGCAGTACTTC
cdr3_aa: CASSLEGAGLGSYEQYF
clone_size: -
d_call: -
v_call: TRBV11-2
j_call: TRBJ2-7

cdr3_nt: TGTGCCTGGAGTGCGACCGGGGAGCTGTTTTTT
cdr3_aa: CAWSATGELFF
clone_size: many
d_call: -
v_call: TRBV30
j_call: TRBJ2-2

cdr3_nt: TGCGCCAGCAGCTTCCAGGGGGCCTCCTACGAGCAGTACTTC
cdr3_aa: CASSFQGASYEQYF
clone_size: few
d_call: TRBD1
v_call: TRBV5-1
j_call: TRBJ2-7

cdr3_nt: TGCGCCAGCTGTGACGCGACGGTCAATCAGCCCCAGCATTTT
cdr3_aa: CASCDATVNQPQHF
clone_size: -
d_call: -
v_call: TRBV10-2
j_call: TRBJ1-5

cdr3_nt: TGTGCCAGCAGTGAATTGGGGGGCGGGACCGCTCCTCCCAGCCAGTACTTC
cdr3_aa: CASSELGGGTAPPSQYF
clone_size: few
d_call: -
v_call: TRBV25-1
j_call: TRBJ2-7

cdr3_nt: TGTGCCAGCAATACAGTGATAGATGAGCGGTTCTTC
cdr3_aa: CASNTVIDERFF
clone_size: -
d_call: -
v_call: TRBV6-2/TRBV6-3
j_call: TRBJ2-1

cdr3_nt: TGTGCCAGCAGCTTCGCGCGCCAGGGCCAAGAGACCCAGTACTTC
cdr3_aa: CASSFARQGQETQYF
clone_size: -
d_call: -
v_call: TRBV7-6
j_call: TRBJ2-5

cdr3_nt: TGTGCCACAACTAGCGGGGGCACAGATACGCAGTATTTT
cdr3_aa: CATTSGGTDTQYF
clone_size: -
d_call: TRBD2
v_call: TRBV7-9
j_call: TRBJ2-3

cdr3_nt: TGTGCCAGCAGTTACCTTAGCTCTGGGGCCAACGTCCTGACTTTC
cdr3_aa: CASSYLSSGANVLTF
clone_size: -
d_call: -
v_call: TRBV6-2/TRBV6-3
j_call: TRBJ2-6

cdr3_nt: TGTGCCAGCTCACCCGGAGAAAACACTGAAGCTTTCTTT
cdr3_aa: CASSPGENTEAFF
clone_size: few
d_call: -
v_call: TRBV18
j_call: TRBJ1-1

cdr3_nt: TGTGCCAGCAGCTTAACAGGGGACTCGGATACGCAGTATTTT
cdr3_aa: CASSLTGDSDTQYF
clone_size: many
d_call: -
v_call: TRBV7-3
j_call: TRBJ2-3

cdr3_nt: TGTGCCAGTAGTATGGGGACGCGGAACACCGGGGAGCTGTTTTTT
cdr3_aa: CASSMGTRNTGELFF
clone_size: many
d_call: -
v_call: TRBV19
j_call: TRBJ2-2

cdr3_nt: TGTGCCAGCAGTCCCCCTCCGCAACAGGTGTCCTACGAGCAGTACTTC
cdr3_aa: CASSPPPQQVSYEQYF
clone_size: -
d_call: -
v_call: TRBV12-3/TRBV12-4
j_call: TRBJ2-7

cdr3_nt: TGTGCCAGCAGCCAAACGGTTAACTATGGCTACACCTTC
cdr3_aa: CASSQTVNYGYTF
clone_size: -
d_call: -
v_call: TRBV7-9
j_call: TRBJ1-2

cdr3_nt: TGTGCCAGCAGCTTAAACCCGGGAATAGTAGAGACCCAGTACTTC
cdr3_aa: CASSLNPGIVETQYF
clone_size: many
d_call: -
v_call: TRBV7-2
j_call: TRBJ2-5

cdr3_nt: TGTGCCAGCAGGGGGGACAACTTCGACGAGCAGTACTTC
cdr3_aa: CASRGDNFDEQYF
clone_size: -
d_call: -
v_call: TRBV6-6
j_call: TRBJ2-7

cdr3_nt: TGTGCCAGCAGTTACTCCGCGGGGGGCCCGAATGAGCAGTTCTTC
cdr3_aa: CASSYSAGGPNEQFF
clone_size: many
d_call: TRBD2
v_call: TRBV6-5
j_call: TRBJ2-1

cdr3_nt: TGTGCCAGCAGCCAGGAGGGGGAGACCCAGTACTTC
cdr3_aa: CASSQEGETQYF
clone_size: many
d_call: -
v_call: TRBV13
j_call: TRBJ2-5

cdr3_nt: TGCGCCAGCAGCCAAGAAGGGACAGGCACATACGAGCAGTACTTC
cdr3_aa: CASSQEGTGTYEQYF
clone_size: few
d_call: TRBD1
v_call: TRBV4-3
j_call: TRBJ2-7

cdr3_nt: TGCGCCAGCAGCTGGACAGGAGGTGACGGCTATGGCTACACCTTC
cdr3_aa: CASSWTGGDGYGYTF
clone_size: many
d_call: TRBD1
v_call: TRBV5-1
j_call: TRBJ1-2

cdr3_nt: TGTGCCAGCAGCCCTGGGGATTTAGATACGCAGTATTTT
cdr3_aa: CASSPGDLDTQYF
clone_size: many
d_call: -
v_call: TRBV5-6
j_call: TRBJ2-3

cdr3_nt: TGTGCCAGCAGTTACTCGCGGGGGACGACCGAAAAACTGTTTTTT
cdr3_aa: CASSYSRGTTEKLFF
clone_size: few
d_call: -
v_call: TRBV6-2/TRBV6-3
j_call: TRBJ1-4

cdr3_nt: TGTGCCAGCAGTCCTCAGGGGGGTGGTTCACCCCTCCACTTT
cdr3_aa: CASSPQGGGSPLHF
clone_size: many
d_call: TRBD1
v_call: TRBV12-3/TRBV12-4
j_call: TRBJ1-6

cdr3_nt: TGTGCCAGCAGTTACTCCCTACGGGACAGCCATGGCTACACCTTC
cdr3_aa: CASSYSLRDSHGYTF
clone_size: many
d_call: TRBD1
v_call: TRBV6-6
j_call: TRBJ1-2

cdr3_nt: TGCGCCAGCAGCTTAATCCCAGATAGCAATCAGCCCCAGCATTTT
cdr3_aa: CASSLIPDSNQPQHF
clone_size: few
d_call: -
v_call: TRBV5-1
j_call: TRBJ1-5

cdr3_nt: TGTGCCAGCAGCCCCCCTCTGCGGGAGCTGTTTGCCGAGCAGTACTTC
cdr3_aa: CASSPPLRELFAEQYF
clone_size: -
d_call: TRBD2
v_call: TRBV6-5
j_call: TRBJ2-7